This entry concerns a single T cell receptor (beta chain). The antigen remains undetermined. These data come from a study of memory CD4+ T cells and cytomegalovirus serostatus. Looking at the study overall: Healthy Belgian adult donors included roughly ten CMV-positive and fewer than 25 CMV-negative people.

This CDR3 has 15 amino acids. Germline loops: CDR1 SGDLS, CDR2 YYNGEE. V lost 4 bases and J lost 4; bases outside the gene matches: 6. Single viable CD3+CD4+CD8-CD45RO+ cells were sorted as the memory CD4+ T cells. Study-level results: CMV serostatus prediction reached median AUC about 0.95, or 0.9 with US-trained model. Of approximately 160 reported CMV TCRbeta sequences, 65 to 85 were found in memory CD4+ repertoires. The CMV-associated TCR signature appears largely within the CD4+ memory repertoire.

Some clones are missing from TCRdb's copy, which holds only in-frame ones; the method was immunoSEQ multiplex PCR. The sample contains tens of thousands of clones, approximately 81% of which appear only once. The sequenced sample was memory CD4+ T cells from blood. The chain carries TRBV9 and TRBJ2-3; 10 bases map to TRBD2. The receptor comes from an adult in good health and CMV-seronegative. The CDR3 nucleotides are TGTGCCAGCAGCAAAAGCGGGAGGGATGCAGATACGCAGTATTTT. Translated, it gives CASSKSGRDADTQYF.